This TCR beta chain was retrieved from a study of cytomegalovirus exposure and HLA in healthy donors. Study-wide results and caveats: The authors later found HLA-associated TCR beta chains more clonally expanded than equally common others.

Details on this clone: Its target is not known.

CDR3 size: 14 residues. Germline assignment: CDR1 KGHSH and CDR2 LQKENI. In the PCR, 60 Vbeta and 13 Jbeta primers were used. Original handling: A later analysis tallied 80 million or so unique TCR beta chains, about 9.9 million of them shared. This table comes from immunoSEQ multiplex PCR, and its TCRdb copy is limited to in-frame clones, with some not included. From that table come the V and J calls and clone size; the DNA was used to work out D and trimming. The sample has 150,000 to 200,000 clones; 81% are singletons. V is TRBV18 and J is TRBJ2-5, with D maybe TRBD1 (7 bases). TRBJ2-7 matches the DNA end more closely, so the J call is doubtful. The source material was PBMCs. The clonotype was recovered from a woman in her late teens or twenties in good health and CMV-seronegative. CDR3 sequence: CASSPEGARYEQYF. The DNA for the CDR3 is TGTGCCAGCTCACCGGAGGGGGCGCGCTACGAGCAGTACTTC.